This T cell receptor (beta chain) came from a study of shared clonotypes between healthy human individuals. On the study more broadly: Every donor yielded three CD4 naive, three CD4 memory, two CD8 naive and one CD8 memory plate.

CDR1 and CDR2 from the germline V gene are LGHNA and YNFKEQ. The junction had 4 bases not matched to a gene; V was cut back by 3 bases and J by 4 bases. The CDR3 loop spans 15 amino acids. Donors, healthy HIV-negative adults, lacked recent acute infections or vaccinations. It was across several immunoSEQ plates that each subset's genomic DNA was evenly split. TCRdb's table, derived via immunoSEQ multiplex PCR, lists solely in-frame clones and lacks some. The sample has 730,000 or so clones; about 78% are singletons. This chain connects TRBV4-2 to TRBJ2-5; 11 nucleotides line up with TRBD1. The specimen sequenced was memory CD4+ T cells sorted from blood. As to subset: CD45RA-negative fraction. The receptor's source is a woman aged 25 to 39 in good health. CDR3 region: CASSQRTGGGETQYF. The DNA for the CDR3 is TGTGCCAGCAGCCAGCGGACAGGGGGCGGAGAGACCCAGTACTTC.